This passage covers 19 T cell receptor beta chains from one sample sequenced in a study of regulatory T cells in long-lasting Graves disease (TCRdb year 2021). The label giving this sample's time point can be read as: persistent/refractory GD, antithyroid drugs over 5 years with positive TRAb. For both TCR sequencing and RNA sequencing, RNA was extracted from PBMCs using TRIzol. To prepare the library, multiplex PCR was applied. These reads were obtained on an Illumina HiSeq 4000. TCR beta libraries were built with iRepertoire HTBI primers and Arm-PCR amplification of CDR3 regions. TCRdb handled the public reads itself, with Q25 trimming in fastp and clone calling in MiXCR, and kept productive beta chains. Every CDR3 protein is listed once, alongside the most common genes and DNA of its rows. Across this sample there are 400,000 to 500,000 distinct CDR3 sequences, with more than 20% seen only once. About 7.8% of the sample rests with the top ten.

This sample comprised peripheral blood mononuclear cells (PBMCs), obtained when the disease was refractory, from a patient treated with antithyroid drugs. The source is a female donor with Graves disease.

This clonotype was seen repeatedly, ten times or more. The V gene is TRBV6-6, the J gene TRBJ2-2; D ambiguous. The CDR3 contains 15 residues. V lost 0 bases, J lost 1 base, and 6 bases lay in between. The germline V gene has CDR1 MNHNY and CDR2 SVGAGI (reference sequence). The CDR3 region has the DNA TGTGCCAGCAGTTACTCGGCCCTGAACACCGGGGAGCTGTTTTTT. It yields the protein CASSYSALNTGELFF.

This clonotype was counted many times. The chain couples TRBV2 to TRBJ1-1; D gene unclear. Trimming stripped 4 bases from V and 1 base from J, with 13 bases between. This CDR3 contains 15 residues. Per germline, CDR1 SNHLY and CDR2 FYNNEI. The CDR3 region is CASSAPGLRNTEAFF. The CDR3 DNA sequence: TGTGCCAGCAGTGCCCCGGGGTTAAGGAACACTGAAGCTTTCTTT.

This chain joins TRBV20-1 and TRBJ2-7; 7 bases match TRBD1. Germline V gene lookup returns CDR1 DFQATT and CDR2 SNEGSKA (reference sequence). The trim removed 5 bases at V and 5 bases at J, leaving 15 bases unmatched. The CDR3 has 15 residues. CDR3 nucleotides: TGCAGTGCTCGGGACAGTCGAGGAGGTCAAGACGAGCAGTACTTC. This sequence encodes CSARDSRGGQDEQYF.

This clonotype has ten or more counts. The chain uses TRBV20-1 and TRBJ1-5; unclear D gene. This CDR3 spans 17 amino acids. Germline V gene data show CDR1 as DFQATT and CDR2 as SNEGSKA (reference sequence). Trimming took off 0 bases at V and 5 bases at J, with 20 bases between the two ends. CDR3 DNA: TGCAGTGCTAGAGAAGGTAGCCGTGCCGGTCGTTATCAGCCCCAGCATTTT. The encoded protein is CSAREGSRAGRYQPQHF.

This clonotype was recorded many times. This chain connects TRBV3-1 to TRBJ2-4, with 9 bases fitting TRBD2. Germline CDR1 is LGHDT and CDR2 is YNNKEL (reference sequence). V lost 4 bases, J lost 6 bases, and 4 bases stayed unmatched. CDR3 size: 14 residues. CDR3 region: CASSPSGTLNIQYF. CDR3 sequence (DNA): TGTGCCAGCAGCCCTAGCGGGACTTTAAACATTCAGTACTTC.

This clonotype was observed once. J is TRBJ1-6 and V is TRBV5-6, with 7 bases fitting TRBD1. CDR1 and CDR2 from the germline V gene are SGHDT and YYEEEE. V gave up 4 bases and J gave up 10 bases; unmatched junction bases: 8. There are 14 residues in the CDR3. The CDR3 nucleotides read TGTGCCAGCAGCACTAGGACAGGCAACTCACCCCTCCACTTT. Translated: CASSTRTGNSPLHF.

The V and J genes are TRBV20-1 and TRBJ2-5; 12 nucleotides match TRBD2. This CDR3 spans 15 amino acids. The V segment lost 5 bases and the J segment 5 bases; nucleotides outside the gene matches: 9. In germline, CDR1 is DFQATT, CDR2 SNEGSKA (reference sequence). CDR3 sequence: CSAARLAGEYETQYF. The CDR3 nucleotides read TGCAGTGCTGCTCGACTAGCGGGAGAGTATGAGACCCAGTACTTC.

The gene calls are TRBV7-8 and TRBJ2-7; 8 bases are a match to TRBD1. CDR1 and CDR2 from the germline V gene are SGHVS and FQNEAQ. The V segment lost 5 bases and the J segment 5 bases; nucleotides outside the gene matches: 23. The CDR3 is made up of 19 amino acids. The CDR3 sequence: CASSPKFGWDQGATNEQYF. CDR3 bases: TGTGCCAGCAGCCCCAAATTCGGGTGGGACCAGGGGGCCACCAACGAGCAGTACTTC.

The rearrangement joins TRBV5-1 to TRBJ1-4; D may be TRBD1 (6 bases). Germline CDR1 is SGHRS and CDR2 is YFSETQ. The V and J ends lost 1 base and 7 bases respectively, with 11 bases between them. The CDR3 extends over 14 amino acids. The DNA of the CDR3 is TGCGCCAGCAGCTTGAACAGGGTCACTGAAAAACTGTTTTTT. Translated, it gives CASSLNRVTEKLFF.

This clonotype was seen a few times. V is TRBV7-2 and J is TRBJ2-5, with D hard to call. There are 16 residues in the CDR3. The V gene lost 3 bases and the J gene lost 1 base, with 15 bases spanning the gap. Germline assignment: CDR1 SGHTA and CDR2 FQGNSA. CDR3 region: CASSLGMSQVQETQYF. Here the CDR3 DNA reads TGTGCCAGCAGCTTGGGGATGTCACAAGTCCAAGAGACCCAGTACTTC.

This rearrangement joins TRBV18 to TRBJ1-2, with TRBD1 matching over 7 bases. Germline lookup yields CDR1 KGHSH and CDR2 LQKENI. CDR3 length: 14 amino acids. Trimming cost V 3 bases and J 8 bases; bases outside gene matches: 9. Here the CDR3 DNA reads TGTGCCAGCTCACCCTCGACAGGGCTCGAAGGCTACACCTTC. Translating gives CASSPSTGLEGYTF.

This clonotype was counted ten times or more. The chain is built from TRBV30 and TRBJ1-1; the D is unclear. Deletions cut 4 bases from V and 5 bases from J, with 17 bases between. Germline loops: CDR1 GTSNPN, CDR2 SVGIG (reference sequence). The CDR3 covers 14 residues. The CDR3 coding sequence is TGTGCCTGGAACGGTGGGGATGGTCGGACTGAAGCTTTCTTT. Amino acids: CAWNGGDGRTEAFF.

This clonotype was counted at least ten times. The chain carries TRBV28 and TRBJ1-1, with D perhaps TRBD1 (5 bases). The CDR3 totals 16 residues. Germline lookup yields CDR1 MDHEN and CDR2 SYDVKM. V was cut by 5 bases and J by 2 bases, with 18 bases left in between. For the CDR3, the DNA is TGTGCCAGCAGTGGAACCGGGACGGCGACAAACACTGAAGCTTTCTTT. Amino acid sequence: CASSGTGTATNTEAFF.

This clonotype was detected a few times. This rearrangement joins TRBV6-9 to TRBJ1-1; no reliable D call. CDR3 size: 12 residues. CDR1 and CDR2 from the germline V gene are MNHGY and SVAAGI. Trimming took 4 bases from V and 4 from J, leaving 7 bases between them. In nucleotides, the CDR3 is TGTGCCAGCAGTTCAACTCCCACTGAAGCTTTCTTT. Amino acid sequence: CASSSTPTEAFF.

This chain connects TRBV5-1 to TRBJ2-7; D gene ambiguous. CDR3 length equals 12 residues. CDR1 is SGHRS, CDR2 YFSETQ, per germline. V gave up 4 bases and J gave up 6 bases, with 11 bases separating them. CDR3 loop: CASSRPPGEQYF. The DNA of the CDR3 is TGCGCCAGCAGCCGACCCCCCGGCGAGCAGTACTTC.

This clonotype came up many times. The CDR3, as DNA: TGTGCCAGCAGCTTAGAGGCTAGCGGGACCTACGAGCAGTACTTC. Translation gives CASSLEASGTYEQYF. V is TRBV7-2 and J is TRBJ2-7; 9 bases match TRBD2. J gave up 2 bases and V 1 base, and 3 bases lay outside the gene matches. Germline V gene lookup returns CDR1 SGHTA and CDR2 FQGNSA. The CDR3 totals 15 residues.

In this sample, this clonotype turned up a few times. The chain joins TRBV6-1 to TRBJ2-2; D unresolved. Germline V gene data show CDR1 as MNHNS and CDR2 as SASEGT. V was cut by 6 bases and J by 4 bases, with 18 bases left in between. The CDR3 loop spans 16 amino acids. The CDR3 nucleotides read TGTGCCAGCAGCCCCGGCGTACCCCGGTTCACCGGGGAGCTGTTTTTT. It specifies CASSPGVPRFTGELFF.

This clonotype was seen repeatedly, ten times or more. The genes are TRBV24-1 and TRBJ1-1, with 7 bases identical to TRBD1. The CDR3 runs to 13 residues. Per germline, CDR1 KGHDR and CDR2 SFDVKD. V was clipped by 7 bases and J by 7 bases; unmatched bases: 8. The CDR3 loop reads CATRGQVGIEAFF. CDR3 nucleotides: TGTGCCACCAGAGGACAGGTGGGGATTGAAGCTTTCTTT.

In this sample, this clonotype turned up many times. An end of the junction differs from the germline gene, which may be a read error. V usage is TRBV5-1 and J usage is TRBJ2-7; D is undetermined. This CDR3 is built from 12 residues. Germline V gives CDR1 SGHRS, CDR2 YFSETQ. The DNA for the CDR3 is TGTGCCAGCAGTTCCACCAGCTACGAGCAGTACTTC. This encodes CASSSTSYEQYF.